The entry below gives a single T cell receptor beta chain sequence along with its context. Antigen specificity is unknown. The table came from immunoSEQ multiplex PCR; TCRdb's copy has only in-frame clones and leaves some out. The sample has 80,000 to 100,000 clones; 85% to 90% are singletons. The data derive from a study of T cell responses to AZD1222 COVID-19 vaccine. General study results and limits: Clonal diversity was possibly underestimated, and the donors were mostly white British, with more females. Repertoire collection took place solely once the T cell response had peaked. Two AZD1222 doses significantly raised spike-specific TCR breadth and depth over controls. Seropositive status at baseline applied to only 6 or 7 AZD1222 recipients.

The CDR3 sequence is 17 residues long. The ends lost 0 bases at V and 5 bases at J; junction bases unmatched: 11. In germline, CDR1 is LGHNA, CDR2 YNFKEQ. The sample here was peripheral blood, taken 28 days after the second AZD1222 dose. The clonotype was recovered from an adult who received the AZD1222 COVID-19 vaccine. The gene calls are TRBV4-2 and TRBJ2-5; the match to TRBD2 covers 8 bases. This CDR3 is CASSQEGSGGGWETQYF. CDR3 DNA: TGTGCCAGCAGCCAAGAGGGATCTGGCGGGGGGTGGGAGACCCAGTACTTC.